This TCR beta chain stems from a study of circulating and synovial CD4+ cells in juvenile arthritis. Findings and limits, study-wide: Bulk blood CD4 samples held at least an order of magnitude more or fewer genomes than CPL.

Assay used: immunoSEQ multiplex PCR; TCRdb lists only in-frame clones, some missing. The sample lists approximately 2,500 clones, approximately 87% occurring once. Donors were patients with active juvenile idiopathic arthritis. V trimming: 7 bases; J trimming: 3 bases; junction bases outside the gene matches: 5. This CDR3 has 14 amino acids. Germline V gene sequence: CDR1 MNHEY, CDR2 SVGAGI. About this clone: The antigen is not known.

The chain is built from TRBV6-5 and TRBJ1-3; 8 bases are a match to TRBD1. This TCR was sampled from a human donor with juvenile idiopathic arthritis. Sequencing was done on a sample of HLA-DR+ CD4+ T cells from blood. Noted subset: circulating pathogenic-like lymphocytes, sorted as HLA-DR+CD14-CD3+CD4+CD25low/- blood T cells. DNA for the CDR3: TGTGCCAGCACGACAGGGGCCCTTGGAAACACCATATATTTT. This translates into CASTTGALGNTIYF.